This entry lists 14 T cell receptor beta chains sequenced from one sample in a study of type 1 regulatory T cells. In TCRdb, the reads were re-called with MiXCR into one record per CDR3 protein. The data hold around 2,500 distinct CDR3 sequences, with 5% to 6.5% observed a single time. Sequences were obtained from CD4+ T cells, either the whole sample or a sorted fraction (not recorded which). The receptors come from a human donor in good health.

In its sample, this clonotype was seen a few times. This may stem from a read error, because a much larger clone lies one nucleotide away. The chain couples TRBV7-9 to TRBJ1-5, with D uncertain. Looked up from germline, CDR1 is SEHNR and CDR2 is FQNEAQ (reference sequence). This CDR3 comprises 15 residues. CDR3 loop: CACSPGSGPGQPQHF. CDR3 nucleotide sequence: TGTGCCTGCAGCCCCGGTAGCGGGCCGGGACAGCCCCAGCATTTT.

In its sample, this clonotype ranks as medium-sized. This chain links TRBV5-1 with TRBJ2-1; possible D gene TRBD2, 5 bases. V was shortened by 3 bases and J by 4 bases, with 8 bases between the two germline ends. The CDR3 has 13 residues. The germline gives CDR1 SGHRS, CDR2 YFSETQ. This chain's CDR3 is CASSSPGYNEQFF. DNA of the CDR3: TGCGCCAGCAGCTCACCGGGGTACAATGAGCAGTTCTTC.

This clonotype appeared a few times. A read error may be the cause here, since a much bigger clone is one base away. This chain connects TRBV12-3 or TRBV12-4 to TRBJ1-1; no clear D. Trimming shortened V by 3 bases and J by 0 bases, and 20 bases separated the two germline ends. The CDR3 runs 18 residues. The CDR3 bases are TGTGCCAGCAGTTTGACCGACGGGGTTTGGGTGATGAACACTGAAGCTTTCTTT. Amino acid sequence: CASSLTDGVWVMNTEAFF.

This clonotype is categorized as medium-sized (0.01 to 0.1%). The chain recombines TRBV12-2 with TRBJ1-5; the table's D call TRBD1 went unverified against the DNA. TRBV12-2 corresponds to a pseudogene. The CDR3 is 17 amino acids. The CDR3 region has the DNA TGTGCAAGTCGCTTAGCCGGGATAGACAGGGTAAATCAGCCCCAGCATTTT. Translation: CASRLAGIDRVNQPQHF.

This clonotype is deemed medium-sized. The chain links TRBV4-3 to TRBJ2-3; the D gene is possibly TRBD2 (5 bases). The CDR3 has 15 amino acids. V was shortened by 0 bases and J by 3 bases, with 10 bases between the two germline ends. Germline V gene sequence: CDR1 LGHNA, CDR2 YSLEER. CDR3 sequence reads: CASSQDRRGTDTQYF. As DNA, the CDR3 is TGCGCCAGCAGCCAAGATCGGAGAGGGACAGATACGCAGTATTTT.

A word on this clonotype: This clone may be a read error of a much larger clone one base away. The chain carries TRBV7-8 and TRBJ2-3, with a tentative D call TRBD2 (6 bases). Trimming removed 3 bases from V and 1 base from J, with 14 bases in between. The CDR3 is 16 amino acids. Germline loops: CDR1 SGHVS, CDR2 FQNEAQ. The CDR3 here is CASSFAGTPGTDTQYF. The CDR3 coding sequence is TGTGCCAGCAGCTTCGCCGGGACTCCGGGCACAGATACGCAGTATTTT.

In its sample, this clonotype is medium-sized. The chain links TRBV11-2 to TRBJ2-1; D gene unclear. The V gene lost 5 bases and the J gene lost 1 base, with 12 bases spanning the gap. The CDR3 extends over 15 amino acids. Germline values: CDR1 SGHAT, CDR2 FQNNGV. The CDR3 loop reads CASSPRTVSYNEQFF. In nucleotides, the CDR3 is TGTGCCAGCAGCCCCAGGACGGTTTCCTACAATGAGCAGTTCTTC.

By share of the sample, this clonotype is medium-sized. This chain joins TRBV5-1 and TRBJ1-5; D gene ambiguous. The CDR3 runs 14 residues. Germline assignment: CDR1 SGHRS and CDR2 YFSETQ. V was cut by 0 bases and J by 7 bases, with 11 bases left in between. For the CDR3, the DNA is TGCGCCAGCAGCTTGGGGCAGTCTGGGCAGCCCCAGCATTTT. Amino acids: CASSLGQSGQPQHF.

This clonotype is categorized as medium-sized (0.01 to 0.1%). This chain links TRBV30 with TRBJ1-2; 12 bases are shared with TRBD1. J gave up 7 bases and V 2 bases, and 8 bases lay outside the gene matches. The CDR3 is made up of 15 amino acids. Germline assignment: CDR1 GTSNPN and CDR2 SVGIG (reference sequence). The CDR3 DNA reads as TGTGCCTGGAGTTTAGGGACAGGGGGCAGGAGTGGCTACACCTTC. It specifies CAWSLGTGGRSGYTF.

This clonotype is medium-sized within its sample. The gene calls are TRBV5-1 and TRBJ2-5, with TRBD2 matching 15 bases. Trimming removed 4 bases from V and 5 bases from J; junction bases left unmatched: 9. This CDR3 spans 17 amino acids. Per germline, CDR1 SGHRS and CDR2 YFSETQ. The CDR3 is CASSPGLAGGPRETQYF. CDR3 in DNA: TGCGCCAGCAGCCCAGGACTAGCGGGGGGGCCTCGGGAGACCCAGTACTTC.

Judged by abundance, this clonotype is medium-sized. The V gene is TRBV2, the J gene TRBJ2-5, with D possibly matching TRBD2 (6 bases). The CDR3 length is 13 residues. V was shortened by 7 bases and J by 3 bases, with 12 bases between the two germline ends. CDR1 and CDR2 (germline): SNHLY, FYNNEI. The CDR3 region has the DNA TGTGCCAGCAATCCTAGCGAGGAAGAGACCCAGTACTTC. Translation: CASNPSEEETQYF.

Sample share makes this clonotype medium-sized. The chain joins TRBV6-5 to TRBJ2-7; 10 positions agree with TRBD1. Germline trimming cut 6 bases from V and 1 base from J; bases unmatched to any gene: 6. Germline values: CDR1 MNHEY, CDR2 SVGAGI. This CDR3 contains 15 residues. CDR3 coding DNA: TGTGCCAGCAGACACCGGGACAGGGGATCCTACGAGCAGTACTTC. Its protein is CASRHRDRGSYEQYF.

By its share, this clonotype is medium-sized (0.01 to 0.1%). The CDR3, as DNA: TGTGCCAGCAGCTTAGGAGGAGGTTCCTACGAGCAGTACTTC. Protein: CASSLGGGSYEQYF. The chain uses TRBV7-9 and TRBJ2-7, with a weak D call TRBD2 (5 bases). V lost 1 base to trimming and J lost 1 base, with 8 bases between them. CDR1 and CDR2 (germline): SEHNR, FQNEAQ (reference sequence). The CDR3 covers 14 residues.

This clonotype is medium-sized within its sample. The V and J genes are TRBV28 and TRBJ2-5, with TRBD2 identical over 10 bases. The J segment lost 2 bases and the V segment lost 2 bases, leaving 5 bases of the junction unmatched. The CDR3 has 16 residues. Per the germline V gene, CDR1 is MDHEN and CDR2 is SYDVKM. DNA for the CDR3: TGTGCCAGCAGTTTACTCGCAGCGGGGGGGCAAGAGACCCAGTACTTC. Translated, it gives CASSLLAAGGQETQYF.